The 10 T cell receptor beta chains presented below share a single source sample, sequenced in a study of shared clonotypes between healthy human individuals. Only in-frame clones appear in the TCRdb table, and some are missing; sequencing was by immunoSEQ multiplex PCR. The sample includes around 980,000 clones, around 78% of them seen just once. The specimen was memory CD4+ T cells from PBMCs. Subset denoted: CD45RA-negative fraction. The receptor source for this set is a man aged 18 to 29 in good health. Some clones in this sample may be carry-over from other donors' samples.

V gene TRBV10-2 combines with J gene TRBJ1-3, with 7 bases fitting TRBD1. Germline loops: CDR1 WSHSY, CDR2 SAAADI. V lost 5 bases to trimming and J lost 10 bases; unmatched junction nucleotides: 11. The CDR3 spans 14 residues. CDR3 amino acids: CASSSTGVPGTIYF. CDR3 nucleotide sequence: TGCGCCAGCAGTTCTACAGGGGTCCCCGGGACCATATATTTT.

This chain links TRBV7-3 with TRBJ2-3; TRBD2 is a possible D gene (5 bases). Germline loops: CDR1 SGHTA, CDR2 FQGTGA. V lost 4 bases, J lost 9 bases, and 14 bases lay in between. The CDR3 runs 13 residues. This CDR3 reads CASSSDRGSTQYF. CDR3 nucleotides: TGTGCCAGCAGCTCTGACCGGGGATCGACGCAGTATTTT.

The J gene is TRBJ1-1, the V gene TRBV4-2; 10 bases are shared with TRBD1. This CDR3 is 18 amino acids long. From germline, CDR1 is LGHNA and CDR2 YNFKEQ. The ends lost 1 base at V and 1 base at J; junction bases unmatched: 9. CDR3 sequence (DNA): TGTGCCAGCAGCCAAGGCCTAGGGACAGGGGTAACGAACACTGAAGCTTTCTTT. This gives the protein CASSQGLGTGVTNTEAFF.

The DNA of the CDR3 is TGTGCCATCCGGGACCAAAAGTACAATGAGCAGTTCTTC. Translating it yields CAIRDQKYNEQFF. The chain uses TRBV10-3 and TRBJ2-1; either TRBD1 or TRBD2 may supply D (5 bases each). V lost 8 bases and J lost 4, with 12 bases in between. Looked up from germline, CDR1 is ENHRY and CDR2 is SYGVKD. This CDR3 has 13 amino acids.

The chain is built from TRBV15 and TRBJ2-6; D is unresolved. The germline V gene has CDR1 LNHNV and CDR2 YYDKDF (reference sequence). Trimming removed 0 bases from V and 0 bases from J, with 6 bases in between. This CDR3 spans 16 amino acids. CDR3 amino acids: CATSREQHSGANVLTF. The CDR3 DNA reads TGTGCCACCAGCAGAGAACAGCACTCTGGGGCCAACGTCCTGACTTTC. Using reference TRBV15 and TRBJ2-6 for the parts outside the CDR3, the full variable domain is DAMVIQNPRYQVTQFGKPVTLSCSQTLNHNVMYWYQQKSSQAPKLLFHYYDKDFNNEADTPDNFQSRRPNTSFCFLDIRSPGLGDTAMYLCATSREQHSGANVLTFGAGSRLTVL.

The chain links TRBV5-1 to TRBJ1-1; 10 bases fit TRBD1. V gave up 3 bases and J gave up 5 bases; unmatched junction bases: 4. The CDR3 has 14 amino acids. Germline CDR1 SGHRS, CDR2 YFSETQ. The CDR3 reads CASSYSGQGTEAFF. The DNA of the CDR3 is TGCGCCAGCAGCTACTCGGGACAGGGGACTGAAGCTTTCTTT.

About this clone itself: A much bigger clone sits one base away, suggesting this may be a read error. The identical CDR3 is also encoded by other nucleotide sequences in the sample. The DNA for the CDR3 is TGTGCCAGCAGCTTAGGGGTGGGGGAGACCCAGTACTTC. Translated: CASSLGVGETQYF. The chain employs TRBV7-9 and TRBJ2-5; no reliable D call. The CDR3 runs 13 residues. V lost 1 base to trimming and J lost 5 bases, with 8 bases between them. Germline lookup yields CDR1 SEHNR and CDR2 FQNEAQ (reference sequence).

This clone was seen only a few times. CDR3 DNA sequence: TGTGCCAGCAACCTACTCAAGGGGGCTTTCTTT. The encoded protein is CASNLLKGAFF. The rearrangement links TRBV6-4 to TRBJ1-1, with D perhaps TRBD1 (5 bases). This CDR3 is built from 11 residues. Trimming took off 7 bases at V and 11 bases at J, with 14 bases between the two ends. Per germline, CDR1 MRHNA and CDR2 SNTAGT.

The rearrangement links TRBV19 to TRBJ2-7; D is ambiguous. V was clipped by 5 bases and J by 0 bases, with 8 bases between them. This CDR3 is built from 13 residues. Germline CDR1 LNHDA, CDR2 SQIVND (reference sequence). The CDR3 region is CASSWANSYEQYF. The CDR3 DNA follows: TGTGCCAGTAGTTGGGCAAACTCCTACGAGCAGTACTTC.

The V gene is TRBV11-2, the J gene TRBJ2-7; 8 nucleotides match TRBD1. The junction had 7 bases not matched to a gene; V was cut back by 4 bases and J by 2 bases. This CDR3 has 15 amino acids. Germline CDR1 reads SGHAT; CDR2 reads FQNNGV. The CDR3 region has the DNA TGTGCCAGCAGCTCATTGACAGGGGTGGCCTACGAGCAGTACTTC. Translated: CASSSLTGVAYEQYF.